This passage covers 8 T cell receptor beta chains from one sample sequenced in a study of blood T cell repertoires in COVID-19. Assay: immunoSEQ multiplex PCR; the TCRdb copy retains only in-frame clones and omits some. This table holds roughly 80,000 clones, roughly 86% found once. Sequencing was performed on peripheral blood. Every receptor here comes from a human donor in a cohort sampled during active COVID-19.

The chain is built from TRBV7-6 and TRBJ2-2; D is undetermined. Germline CDR1 SGHVS, CDR2 FNYEAQ. The V end lost 5 bases, the J end lost 0 bases, and 13 bases lay between the germline ends. This CDR3 is built from 16 residues. CDR3 amino acids: CASSGVGGANTGELFF. The CDR3 DNA follows: TGTGCCAGCAGCGGAGTGGGTGGCGCGAACACCGGGGAGCTGTTTTTT.

This chain joins TRBV11-3 and TRBJ2-1; 10 nucleotides line up with TRBD1. The CDR3 totals 14 residues. The V and J ends lost 4 bases and 7 bases, in that order; junction bases with no gene match: 4. Germline lookup yields CDR1 SGHNT and CDR2 YENEEA. Here the CDR3 reads CASSSDRGLNEQFF. For the CDR3, the DNA is TGTGCCAGCAGCTCAGACAGGGGGCTAAATGAGCAGTTCTTC.

The chain joins TRBV11-2 to TRBJ2-5, with TRBD2 matching 12 bases. The CDR3 has 15 amino acids. Germline values: CDR1 SGHAT, CDR2 FQNNGV. V trimming: 5 bases; J trimming: 5 bases; junction bases outside the gene matches: 6. The CDR3 coding sequence is TGTGCCAGCAGCGCTGGACTAGCGGGGTCGGAGACCCAGTACTTC. Protein: CASSAGLAGSETQYF.

The genes are TRBV9 and TRBJ2-5, with D possibly being TRBD1 (6 bases). The CDR3 consists of 12 residues. Trimming shortened V by 8 bases and J by 4 bases, and 12 bases separated the two germline ends. Germline lookup yields CDR1 SGDLS and CDR2 YYNGEE. The CDR3 DNA follows: TGTGCCAGTACAGGGTCGCGAGAGACCCAGTACTTC. This gives the protein CASTGSRETQYF.

Only a few counts were recorded for this clone. J is TRBJ2-1 and V is TRBV19; 9 bases fit TRBD1. This CDR3 is 16 amino acids long. V lost 3 bases, J lost 0 bases, and 3 bases stayed unmatched. Germline V gives CDR1 LNHDA, CDR2 SQIVND (reference sequence). The CDR3 nucleotides are TGTGCCAGTAGTATGGTGGGACAGGGCTCCTACAATGAGCAGTTCTTC. Translation: CASSMVGQGSYNEQFF.

This rearrangement joins TRBV19 to TRBJ1-1, with unresolved D. Germline V gene lookup returns CDR1 LNHDA and CDR2 SQIVND (reference sequence). The CDR3 covers 12 residues. V shed 4 bases and J shed 7 bases, with 10 bases lying between them. CDR3 amino acids: CASSTLPSEAFF. Here the CDR3 DNA reads TGTGCCAGTAGTACGCTACCGAGTGAAGCTTTCTTT.

V usage is TRBV28 and J usage is TRBJ1-2; TRBD1 aligns across 7 bases. The CDR3 runs to 13 residues. The germline V gene encodes CDR1 MDHEN and CDR2 SYDVKM. The trim removed 5 bases at V and 3 bases at J, leaving 3 bases unmatched. The CDR3 region is CASSPDRDYGYTF. CDR3 DNA: TGTGCCAGCAGTCCCGACAGGGACTATGGCTACACCTTC.

The chain links TRBV3-1 (or the pseudogene TRBV3-2) to TRBJ1-3; 9 bases agree with TRBD1. This CDR3 is 14 amino acids long. From germline, CDR1 is LGHDT and CDR2 YNNKEL (reference sequence). Trimming cost V 6 bases and J 8 bases; bases outside gene matches: 8. CDR3: CASRRQGEKDTIYF. CDR3 DNA: TGTGCCAGCAGACGACAGGGGGAGAAGGACACCATATATTTT.